These 30 T cell receptor beta chains were sequenced from one sample in a study of early T cells in non-severe SARS-CoV-2 infection (dated by TCRdb to the early 2020s). The receptor library was made with 5' RACE. Sequencing used a NextSeq 500. The public sequencing data were trimmed at Q25 with fastp and processed into clonotypes with MiXCR by TCRdb, which kept only in-frame beta chains. Records with the same CDR3 protein are collapsed into one entry carrying the most frequent genes and DNA. For this sample there are over 45,000 distinct CDR3 sequences; roughly 16% appear just once. The ten biggest clones cover about 4% of the sample. The specimen comprised whole blood, sampled at baseline. These receptors were collected from an adult who was a healthcare worker with PCR-confirmed SARS-CoV-2 infection or an uninfected control (not recorded which).

V gene TRBV5-1 combines with J gene TRBJ1-1, with D possibly matching TRBD1 (6 bases). Germline CDR1 reads SGHRS; CDR2 reads YFSETQ. V was cut by 1 base and J by 3 bases, with 19 bases left in between. The CDR3 loop spans 17 amino acids. CDR3 in DNA: TGCGCCAGCAGCTTGAGTCCGTGGGACAAGGGACACACTGAAGCTTTCTTT. Translation gives CASSLSPWDKGHTEAFF. Full variable domain (outside the CDR3, taken from reference TRBV5-1 and TRBJ1-1): KAGVTQTPRYLIKTRGQQVTLSCSPISGHRSVSWYQQTPGQGLQFLFEYFSETQRNKGNFPGRFSGRQFSNSRSEMNVSTLELGDSALYLCASSLSPWDKGHTEAFFGQGTRLTVV.

The chain joins TRBV6-6 to TRBJ2-7; D is ambiguous. This CDR3 is 17 amino acids long. Germline V gene lookup returns CDR1 MNHNY and CDR2 SVGAGI (reference sequence). The V end was cut by 5 bases, the J end by 0 bases, with 20 bases between. CDR3 nucleotide sequence: TGTGCCAGCAGTGCCACACTTTGGCGAGAGGACTCCTACGAGCAGTACTTC. It is translated as CASSATLWREDSYEQYF.

This clonotype was observed at least ten times. This chain joins TRBV18 and TRBJ2-1; D gene unclear. Between the trimmed V and J ends, which lost 7 bases and 9 bases, there was a span of 13 bases. Germline V gene sequence: CDR1 KGHSH, CDR2 LQKENI. The CDR3 extends over 12 amino acids. CDR3 sequence: CASFWPLGEQFF. In nucleotides, the CDR3 is TGTGCCAGCTTTTGGCCGCTCGGTGAGCAGTTCTTC.

The rearrangement joins TRBV29-1 to TRBJ1-2, with 8 positions matching TRBD1. V shed 5 bases, J shed 6 bases, and the junction held 11 bases outside the gene matches. Germline CDR1 reads SQVTM; CDR2 reads ANQGSEA. This CDR3 is built from 14 residues. CDR3 nucleotide sequence: TGCAGCGTTTGGGGTCCAGGGGGCTCTCATGGCTACACCTTC. Amino acids: CSVWGPGGSHGYTF. The full variable domain, completed using reference TRBV29-1 and TRBJ1-2, is SAVISQKPSRDICQRGTSLTIQCQVDSQVTMMFWYRQQPGQSLTLIATANQGSEATYESGFVIDKFPISRPNLTFSTLTVSNMSPEDSSIYLCSVWGPGGSHGYTFGSGTRLTVV.

The chain carries TRBV5-1 and TRBJ2-7; TRBD2 matches 8 bases. The CDR3 runs 14 residues. The junction had 4 bases not matched to a gene; V was cut back by 2 bases and J by 3 bases. CDR1 and CDR2 from the germline V gene are SGHRS and YFSETQ. For the CDR3, the DNA is TGCGCCAGCAGCTTCACGGGAGGGGGCTACGAGCAGTACTTC. This encodes CASSFTGGGYEQYF.

This clonotype has a handful of counts. CDR3 nucleotide sequence: TGTGCCTGGAGTGACAGGGGTGATCAGCCCCAGCATTTT. Amino acids: CAWSDRGDQPQHF. The V and J genes are TRBV30 and TRBJ1-5, with 7 bases aligning to TRBD1. With V trimmed by 1 base and J by 5 bases, 2 bases remained unmatched. Germline CDR1 reads GTSNPN; CDR2 reads SVGIG (reference sequence). This CDR3 comprises 13 residues.

The rearrangement links TRBV28 to TRBJ1-6; D gene ambiguous. The germline CDR1 and CDR2 sequences are MDHEN and SYDVKM. The CDR3 is 12 amino acids. V lost 3 bases and J 10 bases, leaving 7 bases between the germline ends. The CDR3 DNA reads TGTGCCAGCAGTTTTAGCAACTCACCCCTCCACTTT. This sequence encodes CASSFSNSPLHF.

This clonotype was counted a few times. V gene TRBV11-2 combines with J gene TRBJ2-5; D may be TRBD2 (6 bases). Looked up from germline, CDR1 is SGHAT and CDR2 is FQNNGV. V was shortened by 4 bases and J by 4 bases, with 10 bases between the two germline ends. This CDR3 is 13 amino acids long. CDR3 region: CASSSLGGETQYF. The CDR3, as DNA: TGTGCCAGCAGCTCTTTGGGAGGAGAGACCCAGTACTTC.

Ten or more counts support this clonotype. The chain carries TRBV2 and TRBJ2-1, with 11 nucleotides matching TRBD2. With V trimmed by 8 bases and J by 4 bases, 7 bases remained unmatched. Per germline, CDR1 SNHLY and CDR2 FYNNEI. The CDR3 is 15 amino acids. The CDR3: CASLLAGEGYNEQFF. For the CDR3, the DNA is TGTGCCAGCCTACTAGCGGGAGAGGGGTACAATGAGCAGTTCTTC.

V and J are TRBV25-1 and TRBJ2-7, with a possible D match to TRBD2 (5 bases). Trimming shortened V by 8 bases and J by 0 bases, and 17 bases separated the two germline ends. The germline gives CDR1 MGHDK, CDR2 SYGVNS. CDR3 length equals 15 residues. CDR3 sequence: CASRPGESFSYEQYF. The CDR3 bases are TGTGCCAGCCGCCCCGGGGAATCTTTCTCCTACGAGCAGTACTTC.

This clonotype was seen a handful of times. V usage is TRBV12-3 or TRBV12-4 and J usage is TRBJ2-7; 10 nucleotides align to TRBD2. The CDR3 length is 15 residues. Germline trimming cut 5 bases from V and 4 bases from J; bases unmatched to any gene: 8. CDR3 region: CASSKLAGFLYEQYF. DNA for the CDR3: TGTGCCAGCAGTAAACTAGCGGGATTTCTTTACGAGCAGTACTTC.

This clonotype was detected only a few times. The gene calls are TRBV5-5 and TRBJ2-7; D remains unclear. The CDR3 covers 14 residues. Germline CDR1 is SGHKS and CDR2 is YYEKEE (reference sequence). The V and J ends lost 1 base and 2 bases respectively, with 10 bases between them. The CDR3 sequence: CASSLWMQTYEQYF. CDR3 nucleotide sequence: TGTGCCAGCAGCTTGTGGATGCAAACCTACGAGCAGTACTTC.

This clonotype was seen a few times. The chain combines TRBV6-2 or TRBV6-3 with TRBJ1-1; 9 bases fit TRBD1. V was pared by 2 bases and J by 1 base, with 14 bases of the junction left unmatched. There are 19 residues in the CDR3. Germline V gene lookup returns CDR1 MNHEY and CDR2 SVGEGT. The CDR3 coding sequence is TGTGCCAGCAGTTACGGAGGGACAGGGAGTGCATTGGGGAACACTGAAGCTTTCTTT. This codes for CASSYGGTGSALGNTEAFF.

This clonotype was detected ten times or more. J is TRBJ2-3 and V is TRBV7-9; TRBD2 agrees at 11 bases. Germline-derived CDR1 and CDR2 are SEHNR and FQNEAQ (reference sequence). CDR3 length equals 15 residues. V was clipped by 5 bases and J by 2 bases; unmatched bases: 3. The CDR3 protein is CASSGTSGYTDTQYF. The CDR3 nucleotides read TGTGCCAGCAGCGGGACTAGCGGCTACACAGATACGCAGTATTTT.

A few counts support this clonotype. This chain connects TRBV3-1 to TRBJ2-6, with TRBD2 identical over 7 bases. V was pared by 4 bases and J by 0 bases, with 0 bases of the junction left unmatched. This CDR3 has 15 residues. The germline V gene encodes CDR1 LGHDT and CDR2 YNNKEL (reference sequence). As DNA, the CDR3 is TGTGCCAGCAGCCGGGACTACTCTGGGGCCAACGTCCTGACTTTC. It is translated as CASSRDYSGANVLTF.

This clonotype has more than one count but fewer than ten. Here the CDR3 reads CSVETLSGANVLTF. In DNA form, the CDR3 reads TGCAGCGTTGAGACTCTCTCTGGGGCCAACGTCCTGACTTTC. The chain is built from TRBV29-1 and TRBJ2-6; D is undetermined. V lost 3 bases and J 0 bases, leaving 6 bases between the germline ends. Germline loops: CDR1 SQVTM, CDR2 ANQGSEA. This CDR3 has 14 residues.

Only a few counts were recorded for this clonotype. The genes are TRBV5-1 and TRBJ1-4, with 10 bases fitting TRBD1. V shed 2 bases, J shed 0 bases, and the junction held 1 base outside the gene matches. The CDR3 is made up of 16 amino acids. Germline CDR1 SGHRS, CDR2 YFSETQ. This CDR3 reads CASSLGTGATNEKLFF. The CDR3 DNA follows: TGCGCCAGCAGCTTAGGGACAGGGGCAACTAATGAAAAACTGTTTTTT.

V gene TRBV7-6 combines with J gene TRBJ2-2, with D possibly matching TRBD2 (6 bases). V was shortened by 5 bases and J by 7 bases, with 14 bases between the two germline ends. In germline, CDR1 is SGHVS, CDR2 FNYEAQ. The CDR3 is made up of 14 amino acids. CDR3 coding DNA: TGTGCCAGCAGCCACGTGGCGGGGAACGGGGAGCTGTTTTTT. Translating it yields CASSHVAGNGELFF.

V and J are TRBV7-9 and TRBJ1-5, with D unresolved. The CDR3 sequence is 19 residues long. From germline, CDR1 is SEHNR and CDR2 FQNEAQ (reference sequence). Trimming took 4 bases from V and 4 from J, leaving 26 bases between them. CDR3 protein: CASSSLLPGGEPQNQPQHF. CDR3 bases: TGTGCCAGCAGCTCATTGCTCCCGGGCGGCGAACCCCAAAATCAGCCCCAGCATTTT.

The chain combines TRBV20-1 with TRBJ2-5; the D is unclear. CDR1 is DFQATT and CDR2 is SNEGSKA in the germline V gene (reference sequence). The ends were cut back, 2 bases at V and 5 bases at J, with 18 bases in the middle. The CDR3 consists of 15 residues. The chain's CDR3 is CSARPPGLTSETQYF. CDR3 nucleotide sequence: TGCAGTGCTAGACCCCCCGGCCTGACTTCCGAGACCCAGTACTTC.

The rearrangement joins TRBV6-6 to TRBJ2-1; 11 bases agree with TRBD2. Germline CDR1 and CDR2: MNHNY and SVGAGI (reference sequence). The CDR3 runs to 15 residues. Trimming cost V 1 base and J 8 bases; bases outside gene matches: 4. CDR3 bases: TGTGCCAGCAGTTACTTAGCGGGAGGGCAGTATGAGCAGTTCTTC. The encoded protein is CASSYLAGGQYEQFF.

The chain links TRBV5-1 to TRBJ1-2; D not certain. Trimming shortened V by 3 bases and J by 5 bases, and 5 bases separated the two germline ends. The CDR3 is 11 amino acids. CDR1 and CDR2 from the germline V gene are SGHRS and YFSETQ. CDR3 amino acids: CASSSEYGYTF. The CDR3 region has the DNA TGCGCCAGCAGCTCAGAGTATGGCTACACCTTC. Supplemented by reference TRBV5-1 and TRBJ1-2, the full variable domain reads KAGVTQTPRYLIKTRGQQVTLSCSPISGHRSVSWYQQTPGQGLQFLFEYFSETQRNKGNFPGRFSGRQFSNSRSEMNVSTLELGDSALYLCASSSEYGYTFGSGTRLTVV.

The gene calls are TRBV19 and TRBJ2-7; D is unclear. V lost 4 bases and J 1 base, leaving 8 bases between the germline ends. The CDR3 has 13 residues. The germline V gene encodes CDR1 LNHDA and CDR2 SQIVND (reference sequence). In DNA, the CDR3 is TGTGCCAGTAGTACGACTGTTTCCTACGAGCAGTACTTC. It specifies CASSTTVSYEQYF.

This clonotype ranks as medium-sized. The rearrangement links TRBV12-3 or TRBV12-4 to TRBJ2-1; 11 positions match TRBD2. V was clipped by 1 base and J by 9 bases; unmatched bases: 5. The CDR3 has 15 amino acids. The CDR3 DNA reads TGTGCCAGCAGTTTAGTGACTAGCGGGATTGGTGAGCAGTTCTTC. The encoded protein is CASSLVTSGIGEQFF.

The chain employs TRBV6-1 and TRBJ2-1; 10 nucleotides line up with TRBD2. This CDR3 comprises 16 residues. J lost 4 bases, V lost 1 base, and 4 bases had no gene match. Germline lookup yields CDR1 MNHNS and CDR2 SASEGT. The CDR3 bases are TGTGCCAGCAGTGAAGGGCTAGCGGGAGAATACAATGAGCAGTTCTTC. It is translated as CASSEGLAGEYNEQFF.

The gene calls are TRBV21-1 and TRBJ2-3; the DNA was not compared with TRBD1, the D call given in the table. TRBV21-1 is listed as a pseudogene. This CDR3 is 15 amino acids long. The CDR3 DNA follows: TGTGCCAGCAGCAAGGGGACAGACCGCACAGATACGCAGTATTTT. Translating gives CASSKGTDRTDTQYF.

The V and J genes are TRBV2 and TRBJ2-7; 10 bases line up with TRBD1. After removal of 6 bases from V and 6 bases from J, the junction contained 2 bases not matched to a gene. Germline V gives CDR1 SNHLY, CDR2 FYNNEI. The CDR3 has 12 amino acids. The chain's CDR3 is CASRRTGGEQYF. The CDR3 nucleotides read TGTGCCAGCAGAAGGACAGGGGGCGAGCAGTACTTC.

V and J are TRBV12-3 or TRBV12-4 and TRBJ2-3; 9 bases match TRBD2. The trim removed 4 bases at V and 0 bases at J, leaving 5 bases unmatched. This CDR3 has 16 residues. This chain's CDR3 is CASSSRAGGSTDTQYF. CDR3 DNA sequence: TGTGCCAGCAGTTCAAGAGCGGGGGGTAGCACAGATACGCAGTATTTT.

This clonotype has only a few counts. CDR3 DNA: TGTGCCAGCGCGAGAAGCAGGGTCCCCGGGGAGCTGTTTTTT. Its protein product is CASARSRVPGELFF. The rearrangement joins TRBV27 to TRBJ2-2, with D possibly matching TRBD1 (5 bases). The germline V gene has CDR1 MNHEY and CDR2 SMNVEV (reference sequence). The germline V and J ends were trimmed by 8 bases and 6 bases, with 16 bases remaining between them. The CDR3 is 14 amino acids.

The chain is built from TRBV5-6 and TRBJ2-5; D is perhaps TRBD1 (6 bases). CDR3 length: 16 amino acids. V was trimmed by 0 bases and J by 1 base, leaving 13 bases between them. Looked up from germline, CDR1 is SGHDT and CDR2 is YYEEEE. The CDR3 DNA is TGTGCCAGCAGCTTGGACCCGACAGGAACCCAAGAGACCCAGTACTTC. This sequence encodes CASSLDPTGTQETQYF.